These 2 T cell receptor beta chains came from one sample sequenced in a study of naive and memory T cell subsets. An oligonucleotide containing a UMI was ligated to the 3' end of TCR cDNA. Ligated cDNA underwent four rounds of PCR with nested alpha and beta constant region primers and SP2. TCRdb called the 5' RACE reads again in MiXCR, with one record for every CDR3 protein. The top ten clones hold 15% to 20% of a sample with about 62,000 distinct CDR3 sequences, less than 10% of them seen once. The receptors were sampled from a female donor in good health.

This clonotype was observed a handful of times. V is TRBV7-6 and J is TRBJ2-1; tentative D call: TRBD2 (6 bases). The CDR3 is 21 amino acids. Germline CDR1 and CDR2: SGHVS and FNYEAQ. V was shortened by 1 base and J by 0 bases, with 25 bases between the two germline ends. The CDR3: CASSLEPPSVSFLSSYNEQFF. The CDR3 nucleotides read TGTGCCAGCAGCTTAGAGCCTCCTAGCGTCAGCTTCCTAAGCTCCTACAATGAGCAGTTCTTC.

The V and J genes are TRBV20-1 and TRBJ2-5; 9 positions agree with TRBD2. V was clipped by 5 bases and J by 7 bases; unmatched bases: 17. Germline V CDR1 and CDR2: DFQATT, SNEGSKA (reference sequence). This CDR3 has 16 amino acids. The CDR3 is CSAGSGGASFVGTQYF. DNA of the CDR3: TGCAGTGCTGGTAGCGGGGGAGCCTCGTTCGTTGGGACCCAGTACTTC.